The next 24 T cell receptor beta chains were all read from a single sample in a study of OX40 agonist ivuxolimab in advanced cancers. Library preparation employed the immunoSEQ multiplex PCR assay. Here the immuneACCESS table is served through TCRdb, limited to in-frame sequences with V and J called. Missing clones are a known gap in these copies; in checked studies unresolved V genes cover under half, and the rest lacks a known reason. In all, the sample holds about 49,000 clones, and under 90% of those were seen once. The ten largest clonotypes hold about 6.4% of the sample. The sequences come from CD4+ or CD8+ T cells sorted from blood, collected in a trial of the OX40 agonist ivuxolimab. All receptors derive from an adult with an advanced solid tumor such as melanoma, head and neck, liver or kidney cancer.

This chain connects TRBV6-5 to TRBJ1-1; no definite D call. V was trimmed by 5 bases and J by 6 bases, leaving 7 bases between them. This CDR3 is built from 11 residues. The germline CDR1 and CDR2 sequences are MNHEY and SVGAGI. The CDR3 region has the DNA TGTGCCAGCAGTGAAGGTCCTGAAGCTTTCTTT. It is translated as CASSEGPEAFF.

The chain links TRBV27 to TRBJ1-1; D may be TRBD1 (5 bases). Germline CDR1 MNHEY, CDR2 SMNVEV (reference sequence). V gave up 2 bases and J gave up 0 bases, with 10 bases separating them. CDR3 length: 15 amino acids. The CDR3 nucleotides read TGTGCCAGCAGTTTAGGGGGTTTCATGAACACTGAAGCTTTCTTT. This translates into CASSLGGFMNTEAFF.

The chain has TRBV4-1 and TRBJ2-3; 14 bases line up with TRBD2. The germline V gene has CDR1 MGHRA and CDR2 YSYEKL. The CDR3 consists of 18 residues. V shed 2 bases and J 5 bases; nucleotides not matched to a gene: 9. The CDR3 is CASSQPFRTSGGRDTQYF. Here the CDR3 DNA reads TGCGCCAGCAGCCAACCTTTCCGGACTAGCGGGGGGAGAGATACGCAGTATTTT.

V is TRBV14 and J is TRBJ2-1; the D gene is possibly TRBD2 (6 bases). In germline, CDR1 is SGHDN, CDR2 FVKESK. The CDR3 sequence is 17 residues long. Trimming removed 0 bases at V and 1 base at J, with 13 bases between. CDR3 in amino acids: CASSQELTGVSYNEQFF. The CDR3 coding sequence is TGTGCCAGCAGCCAAGAATTGACGGGAGTGTCCTACAATGAGCAGTTCTTC.

This chain uses TRBV6-9 with TRBJ1-1; D is ambiguous. The CDR3 runs 13 residues. The ends were cut back, 6 bases at V and 3 bases at J, with 11 bases in the middle. Germline CDR1 reads MNHGY; CDR2 reads SVAAGI. The CDR3 sequence: CASSPGGYTEAFF. In DNA form, the CDR3 reads TGTGCCAGCAGCCCGGGTGGCTACACTGAAGCTTTCTTT.

The chain's CDR3 is CASSFEGTDYSNQPQHF. The CDR3 coding sequence is TGCGCCAGCAGCTTTGAGGGAACGGATTATAGCAATCAGCCCCAGCATTTT. The rearrangement uses TRBV5-1 and TRBJ1-5; no clear D. Germline CDR1 reads SGHRS; CDR2 reads YFSETQ. There are 17 residues in the CDR3. Trimming pared 2 bases from V and 0 bases from J, leaving 15 bases between.

CDR3: CASSLGISNQPQHF. As DNA, the CDR3 is TGTGCCAGCAGCTTAGGGATAAGCAATCAGCCCCAGCATTTT. The chain combines TRBV7-2 with TRBJ1-5; no clear D gene. V was pared by 1 base and J by 1 base, with 5 bases between. The CDR3 covers 14 residues. Germline loops: CDR1 SGHTA, CDR2 FQGNSA.

V and J are TRBV20-1 and TRBJ1-4; D gene uncertain. Between the trimmed V and J ends, which lost 6 bases and 8 bases, there was a span of 10 bases. CDR1 is DFQATT and CDR2 is SNEGSKA in the germline V gene (reference sequence). The CDR3 is made up of 11 amino acids. CDR3 nucleotides: TGCAGTGCCCCTTTGAGGGAAAAACTGTTTTTT. This codes for CSAPLREKLFF.

The rearrangement links TRBV5-4 to TRBJ2-5; D call uncertain. Germline CDR1 reads SGHNT; CDR2 reads YYREEE (reference sequence). The CDR3 length is 13 residues. Trimming removed 1 base at V and 4 bases at J, with 8 bases between. In DNA, the CDR3 is TGTGCCAGCAGCTTGTTTTCCCCAGAGACCCAGTACTTC. Protein sequence: CASSLFSPETQYF.

The chain uses TRBV1 and TRBJ1-2; the DNA was not used to check the table's D call, TRBD1. TRBV1 is a recognized pseudogene. This CDR3 contains 16 residues. The CDR3 here is CTSSPLITGGNYGYTF. The CDR3 bases are TGCACCAGCAGCCCCCTCATTACAGGTGGAAACTATGGCTACACCTTC.

The genes are TRBV27 and TRBJ2-7; D tentatively reads TRBD1 or TRBD2 (5 bases each). Trimming left V 8 bases short and J 2 bases short, with 16 bases between. This CDR3 has 14 amino acids. CDR1 MNHEY and CDR2 SMNVEV come from the germline V gene (reference sequence). The CDR3 region has the DNA TGTGCCAGCGTTATGAGGGGCTTCCCCTACGAGCAGTACTTC. As protein: CASVMRGFPYEQYF.

The chain has TRBV7-9 and TRBJ2-2; 10 bases match TRBD1. Trimming removed 3 bases from V and 7 bases from J; junction bases left unmatched: 5. CDR1 and CDR2 (germline): SEHNR, FQNEAQ (reference sequence). The CDR3 has 15 residues. CDR3 in amino acids: CASSFRDRGGGELFF. The CDR3 DNA reads TGTGCCAGCAGCTTCCGGGACAGGGGCGGCGGGGAGCTGTTTTTT.

The CDR3, as DNA: TGTGCCAGCAGTGAAGTGGGGGTAGGGTACGAGCAGTACTTC. Protein product: CASSEVGVGYEQYF. This chain uses TRBV6-1 with TRBJ2-7; tentatively, D is TRBD1 or TRBD2 (5 bases each). The germline CDR1 and CDR2 sequences are MNHNS and SASEGT. The CDR3 totals 14 residues. V was clipped by 1 base and J by 4 bases, with 11 bases between them.

This chain joins TRBV9 and TRBJ1-1; D uncertain. The V gene's germline CDR1 is SGDLS and CDR2 YYNGEE. V gave up 0 bases and J gave up 5 bases, with 8 bases separating them. The CDR3 runs 13 residues. CDR3: CASSVGATTEAFF. The CDR3 coding sequence is TGTGCCAGCAGCGTAGGGGCGACGACTGAAGCTTTCTTT.

This chain joins TRBV4-1 and TRBJ2-7; possible D gene TRBD1, 5 bases. The CDR3 runs to 15 residues. Looked up from germline, CDR1 is MGHRA and CDR2 is YSYEKL. Trimming shortened V by 5 bases and J by 2 bases, and 16 bases separated the two germline ends. The CDR3 is CASSYTAGLTYEQYF. The CDR3 DNA is TGCGCCAGCAGCTACACGGCAGGGTTAACCTACGAGCAGTACTTC.

J is TRBJ2-7 and V is TRBV27; D not resolved. Trimming cost V 3 bases and J 5 bases, with 20 bases left between them. CDR3 length equals 16 residues. The germline gives CDR1 MNHEY, CDR2 SMNVEV (reference sequence). CDR3 amino acids: CASSLDENYLFHEQYF. Here the CDR3 DNA reads TGTGCCAGCAGTTTGGATGAGAATTACCTCTTCCACGAGCAGTACTTC.

This clone was counted between two and nine times. J is TRBJ1-1 and V is TRBV9, with TRBD1 matching 10 bases. V was pared by 4 bases and J by 1 base, with 4 bases of the junction left unmatched. In germline, CDR1 is SGDLS, CDR2 YYNGEE. The CDR3 has 15 residues. The CDR3 loop reads CASSPRTGGNTEAFF. The CDR3 nucleotides are TGTGCCAGCAGCCCCCGGACAGGGGGGAACACTGAAGCTTTCTTT. The whole variable domain, remainder taken from reference TRBV9 and TRBJ1-1, is DSGVTQTPKHLITATGQRVTLRCSPRSGDLSVYWYQQSLDQGLQFLIQYYNGEERAKGNILERFSAQQFPDLHSELNLSSLELGDSALYFCASSPRTGGNTEAFFGQGTRLTVV.

The rearrangement uses TRBV6-6 and TRBJ2-1; D is ambiguous. The CDR3 runs 12 residues. Looked up from germline, CDR1 is MNHNY and CDR2 is SVGAGI (reference sequence). The germline V and J ends were trimmed by 5 bases and 6 bases, with 8 bases remaining between them. DNA for the CDR3: TGTGCCAGCAGTCAGTTAGGCAATGAGCAGTTCTTC. This codes for CASSQLGNEQFF.

The rearrangement uses TRBV14 and TRBJ2-1, with 9 bases aligning to TRBD2. Unmatched junction bases numbered 8, after V lost 1 base and J lost 7 bases. This CDR3 is built from 16 residues. CDR1 is SGHDN and CDR2 is FVKESK in the germline V gene. The CDR3 nucleotides are TGTGCCAGCAGCCAAGTTGGTCTAGCGGGATGGAATGAGCAGTTCTTC. It is translated as CASSQVGLAGWNEQFF.

The V and J genes are TRBV15 and TRBJ2-3, with 8 bases lining up with TRBD1. Germline V gene sequence: CDR1 LNHNV, CDR2 YYDKDF (reference sequence). V dropped 3 bases and J dropped 4; count of bases not matched to a gene: 6. There are 15 residues in the CDR3. The chain's CDR3 is CATSSDRGFADTQYF. CDR3 nucleotide sequence: TGTGCCACCAGCAGTGACAGGGGATTCGCAGATACGCAGTATTTT.

This chain joins TRBV7-9 and TRBJ2-7, with D maybe TRBD1 (6 bases). Trimming shortened V by 5 bases and J by 2 bases, and 16 bases separated the two germline ends. CDR3 length: 15 amino acids. The germline V gene has CDR1 SEHNR and CDR2 FQNEAQ (reference sequence). CDR3 DNA: TGTGCCAGCAGCCGGGACATGGGGGCCGCCTACGAGCAGTACTTC. Its protein is CASSRDMGAAYEQYF.

This clone was picked up one time. This chain joins TRBV11-3 and TRBJ2-1; the D call may be TRBD1 or TRBD2 (5 bases each). V lost 9 bases and J 6 bases, leaving 12 bases between the germline ends. The CDR3 loop spans 12 amino acids. Germline V lookup: CDR1 SGHNT, CDR2 YENEEA. CDR3 nucleotides: TGTGCCAGTTCGGGGCTTACCAATGAGCAGTTCTTC. Its protein product is CASSGLTNEQFF.

Only a few counts were recorded for this clone. The V and J genes are TRBV4-1 and TRBJ1-1; D might be TRBD1 (6 bases). Trimming left V 0 bases short and J 4 bases short, with 15 bases between. This CDR3 has 16 residues. Germline V lookup: CDR1 MGHRA, CDR2 YSYEKL. CDR3 bases: TGCGCCAGCAGCCAAGATCGGTCGGGGGCTGGCACTGAAGCTTTCTTT. The encoded protein is CASSQDRSGAGTEAFF.

The rearrangement uses TRBV9 and TRBJ1-5; weak D call: TRBD1 (6 bases). The CDR3 extends over 13 amino acids. Trimming took off 3 bases at V and 4 bases at J, with 8 bases between the two ends. Germline-derived CDR1 and CDR2 are SGDLS and YYNGEE. The CDR3 region is CASSADSNQPQHF. Written as DNA, the CDR3 is TGTGCCAGCAGCGCGGACAGTAATCAGCCCCAGCATTTT.